This T cell receptor beta chain was sequenced during a study of shared clonotypes between healthy human individuals. About the research overall: CD4 naive and memory got three plates each, CD8 naive two, CD8 memory one.

Method: immunoSEQ multiplex PCR; TCRdb's copy keeps in-frame clones and lacks some. The data contain approximately 2.4 million clones, approximately 96% of them seen just once; the ten biggest clones take up more than 0.1%. As concerns this clone: Its cognate antigen is unknown.

Study outcomes and limitations: Memory subsets generally showed lower estimated richness than naive subsets.

This TCR derives from a man younger than 35 in good health. The sample taken for sequencing was naive CD4+ T cells sorted from blood. Subset of the sample: CD45RA+ positively selected.

The CDR3 coding sequence is TGCGCCAGCAGCTTGGAAGGCATCCCCTCAGGGCAGCCCCAGCATTTT. Translating gives CASSLEGIPSGQPQHF. The rearrangement links TRBV5-1 to TRBJ1-5, with D perhaps matching TRBD1 (5 bases). Germline V CDR1 and CDR2: SGHRS, YFSETQ. V gave up 0 bases and J gave up 7 bases, with 17 bases separating them. CDR3 length: 16 residues.